The 5 T cell receptor beta chains reported below all come from one sample, sequenced in a study of CD8 T cells in Susac syndrome. The RNA input was roughly 0.45 to 1 ug, and it was reverse transcribed with random hexamers. TCRdb re-called the immunoSEQ multiplex PCR reads with MiXCR, one entry per CDR3 protein. The repertoire holds a few hundred thousand distinct CDR3 sequences, with about 88% as singletons. Specimen: CD8+ T cells from PBMCs. All receptors come from a human donor with multiple sclerosis.

The V call is TRBV24-1, the J call TRBJ1-2, with D perhaps TRBD1 (6 bases). The length of the CDR3 is 15 residues. Per germline, CDR1 KGHDR and CDR2 SFDVKD. Trimming cost V 2 bases and J 6 bases, with 15 bases left between them. CDR3 protein: CATSDSDGQLNGYTF. Here the CDR3 DNA reads TGTGCCACCAGTGATTCCGACGGACAGTTGAATGGCTACACCTTC.

The chain links TRBV19 to TRBJ1-5; 8 nucleotides align to TRBD1. Germline CDR1 LNHDA, CDR2 SQIVND (reference sequence). V lost 8 bases, J lost 2 bases, and 14 bases stayed unmatched. This CDR3 region has 17 residues. Here the CDR3 reads CASGIPQGAGGNQPQHF. The CDR3 coding sequence is TGTGCCAGTGGCATACCCCAGGGGGCAGGGGGCAATCAGCCCCAGCATTTT.

The rearrangement uses TRBV4-2 and TRBJ2-1, with 7 bases identical to TRBD2. This CDR3 is 16 amino acids long. V lost 7 bases, J lost 0 bases, and 9 bases stayed unmatched. Germline V gene sequence: CDR1 LGHNA, CDR2 YNFKEQ. The CDR3 nucleotides are TGTGCCAGCACCCTTCTAGCGGAGAGCTCCTACAATGAGCAGTTCTTC. Its protein product is CASTLLAESSYNEQFF.

This clonotype was seen only once. This chain links TRBV2 with TRBJ2-1; a possible D gene is TRBD2 (5 bases). The germline CDR1 and CDR2 sequences are SNHLY and FYNNEI. The V end lost 6 bases, the J end lost 9 bases, and 12 bases lay between the germline ends. This CDR3 region has 12 residues. The CDR3 nucleotides read TGTGCCAGCAGCCTCCCTGCGGGTGAGCAGTTCTTC. Encoded protein: CASSLPAGEQFF.

V is TRBV7-9 and J is TRBJ2-1; D is unclear. Deletions cut 5 bases from V and 1 base from J, with 15 bases between. The CDR3 sequence is 16 residues long. The germline V gene has CDR1 SEHNR and CDR2 FQNEAQ (reference sequence). This CDR3 is CASSRKGDPSYNEQFF. The CDR3 DNA reads as TGTGCCAGCAGCAGAAAAGGCGATCCTTCCTACAATGAGCAGTTCTTC.